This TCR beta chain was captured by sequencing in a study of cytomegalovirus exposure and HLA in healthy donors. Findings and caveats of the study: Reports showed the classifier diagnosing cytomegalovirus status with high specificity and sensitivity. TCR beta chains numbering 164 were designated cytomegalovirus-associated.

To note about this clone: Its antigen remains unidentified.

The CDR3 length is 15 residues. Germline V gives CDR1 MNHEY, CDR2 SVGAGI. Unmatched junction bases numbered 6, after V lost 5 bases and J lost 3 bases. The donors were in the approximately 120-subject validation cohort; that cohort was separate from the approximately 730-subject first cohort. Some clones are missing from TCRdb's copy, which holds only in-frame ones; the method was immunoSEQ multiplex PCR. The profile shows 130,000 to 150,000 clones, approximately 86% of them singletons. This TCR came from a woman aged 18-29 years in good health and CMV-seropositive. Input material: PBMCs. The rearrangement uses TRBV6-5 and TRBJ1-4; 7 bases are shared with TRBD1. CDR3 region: CASSTTGDPNEKLFF. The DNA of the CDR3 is TGTGCCAGCAGTACTACAGGGGATCCTAATGAAAAACTGTTTTTT.